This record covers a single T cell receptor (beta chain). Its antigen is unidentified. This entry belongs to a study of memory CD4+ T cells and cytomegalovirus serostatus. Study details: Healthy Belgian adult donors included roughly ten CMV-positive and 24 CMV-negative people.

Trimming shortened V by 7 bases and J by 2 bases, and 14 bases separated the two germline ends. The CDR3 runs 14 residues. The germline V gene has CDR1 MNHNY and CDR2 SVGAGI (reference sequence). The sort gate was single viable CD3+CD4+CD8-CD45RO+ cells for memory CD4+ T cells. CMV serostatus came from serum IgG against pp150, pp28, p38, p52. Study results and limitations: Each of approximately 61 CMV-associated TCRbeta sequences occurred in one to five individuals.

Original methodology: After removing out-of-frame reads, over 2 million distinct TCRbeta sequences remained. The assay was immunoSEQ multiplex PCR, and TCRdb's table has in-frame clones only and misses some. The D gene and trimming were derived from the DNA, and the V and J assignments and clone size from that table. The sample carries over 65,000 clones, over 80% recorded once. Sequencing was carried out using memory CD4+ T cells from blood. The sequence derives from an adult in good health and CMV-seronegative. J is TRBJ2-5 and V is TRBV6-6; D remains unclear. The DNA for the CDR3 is TGTGCCAGCACTCGTCCCCCCCCTCAAGAGACCCAGTACTTC. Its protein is CASTRPPPQETQYF.